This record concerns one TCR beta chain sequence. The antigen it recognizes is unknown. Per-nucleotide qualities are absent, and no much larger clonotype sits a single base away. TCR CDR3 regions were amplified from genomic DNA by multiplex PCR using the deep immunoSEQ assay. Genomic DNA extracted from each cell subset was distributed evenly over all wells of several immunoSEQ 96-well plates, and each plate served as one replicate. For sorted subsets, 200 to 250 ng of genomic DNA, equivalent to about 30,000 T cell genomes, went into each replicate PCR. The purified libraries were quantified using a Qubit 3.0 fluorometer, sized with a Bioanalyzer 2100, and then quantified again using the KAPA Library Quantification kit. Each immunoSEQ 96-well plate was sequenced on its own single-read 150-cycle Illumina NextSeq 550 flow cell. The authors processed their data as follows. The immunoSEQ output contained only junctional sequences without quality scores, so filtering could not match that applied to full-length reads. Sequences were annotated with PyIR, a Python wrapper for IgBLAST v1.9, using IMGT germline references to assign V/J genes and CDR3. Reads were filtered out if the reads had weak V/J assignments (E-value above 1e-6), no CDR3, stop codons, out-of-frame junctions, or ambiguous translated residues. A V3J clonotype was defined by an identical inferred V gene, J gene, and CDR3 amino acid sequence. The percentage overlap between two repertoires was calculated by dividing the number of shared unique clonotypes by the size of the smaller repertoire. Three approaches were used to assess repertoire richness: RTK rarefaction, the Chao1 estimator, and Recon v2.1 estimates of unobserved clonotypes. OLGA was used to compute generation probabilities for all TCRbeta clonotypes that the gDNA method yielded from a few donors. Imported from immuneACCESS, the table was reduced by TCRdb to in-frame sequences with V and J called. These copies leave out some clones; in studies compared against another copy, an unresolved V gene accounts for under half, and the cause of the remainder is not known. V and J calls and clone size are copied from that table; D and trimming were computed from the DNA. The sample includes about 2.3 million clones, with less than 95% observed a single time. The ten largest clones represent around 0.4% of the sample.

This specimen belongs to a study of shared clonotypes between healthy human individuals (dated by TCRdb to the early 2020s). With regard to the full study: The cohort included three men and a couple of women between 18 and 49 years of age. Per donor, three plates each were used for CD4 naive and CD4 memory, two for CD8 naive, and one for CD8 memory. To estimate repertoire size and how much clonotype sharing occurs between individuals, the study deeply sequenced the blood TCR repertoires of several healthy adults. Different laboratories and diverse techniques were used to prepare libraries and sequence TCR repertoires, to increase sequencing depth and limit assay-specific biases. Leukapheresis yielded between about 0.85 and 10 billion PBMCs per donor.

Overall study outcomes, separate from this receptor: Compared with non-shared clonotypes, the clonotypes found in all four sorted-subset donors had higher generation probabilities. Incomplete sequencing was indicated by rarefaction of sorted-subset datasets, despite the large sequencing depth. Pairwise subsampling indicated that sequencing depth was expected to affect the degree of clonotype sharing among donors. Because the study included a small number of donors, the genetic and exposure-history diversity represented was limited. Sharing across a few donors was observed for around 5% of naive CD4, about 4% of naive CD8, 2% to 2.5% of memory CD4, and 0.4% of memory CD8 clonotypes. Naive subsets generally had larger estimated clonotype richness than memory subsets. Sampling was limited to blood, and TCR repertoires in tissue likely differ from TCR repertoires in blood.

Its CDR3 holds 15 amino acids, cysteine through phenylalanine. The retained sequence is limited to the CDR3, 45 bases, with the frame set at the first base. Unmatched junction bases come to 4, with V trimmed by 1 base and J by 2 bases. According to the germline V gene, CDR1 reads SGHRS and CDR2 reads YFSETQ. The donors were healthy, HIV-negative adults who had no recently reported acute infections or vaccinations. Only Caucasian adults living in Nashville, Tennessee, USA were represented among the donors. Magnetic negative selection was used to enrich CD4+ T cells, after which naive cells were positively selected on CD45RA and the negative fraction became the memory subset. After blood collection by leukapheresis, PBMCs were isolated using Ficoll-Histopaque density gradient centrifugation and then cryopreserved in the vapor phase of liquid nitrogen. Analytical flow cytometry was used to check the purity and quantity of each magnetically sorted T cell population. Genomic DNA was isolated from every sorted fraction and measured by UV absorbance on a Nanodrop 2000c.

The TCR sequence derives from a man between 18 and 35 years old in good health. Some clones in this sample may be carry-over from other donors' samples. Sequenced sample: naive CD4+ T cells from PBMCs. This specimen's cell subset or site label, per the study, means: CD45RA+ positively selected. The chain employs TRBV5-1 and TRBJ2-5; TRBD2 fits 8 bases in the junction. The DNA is TGCGCCAGCAGCTTGATCGGGGGGGAACAAGAGACCCAGTACTTC. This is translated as CASSLIGGEQETQYF.